The 3 T cell receptor beta chains listed next were all sequenced from one sample in a study of T cell repertoires in cytomegalovirus infection. From the reads, TCRdb called clonotypes with MiXCR, one entry per CDR3 protein. The sample carries hundreds of thousands of distinct CDR3 sequences, roughly 17% recorded once. Sequencing was carried out using PBMCs. Receptor source: a human donor in good health (CMV status not recorded). Some clones in this sample may be carry-over from other donors' samples.

This clonotype turned up a few times. CDR3 sequence: CASSPRDGNTEAFF. The CDR3 DNA follows: TGTGCCAGCAGCCCACGGGATGGGAACACTGAAGCTTTCTTT. This chain connects TRBV12-3 or TRBV12-4 to TRBJ1-1; D unresolved. The V end was cut by 6 bases, the J end by 1 base, with 12 bases between. The CDR3 is 14 residues long.

This clonotype was observed at least ten times. J is TRBJ2-2 and V is TRBV12-3 or TRBV12-4, with 7 bases matching TRBD1. The length of the CDR3 is 15 residues. After removal of 3 bases from V and 3 bases from J, the junction contained 4 bases not matched to a gene. The CDR3: CASSFGQGDTGELFF. CDR3 coding DNA: TGTGCCAGCAGTTTTGGGCAGGGGGACACCGGGGAGCTGTTTTTT.

The chain employs TRBV15 and TRBJ1-1; no reliable D call. CDR3 size: 15 residues. Deletions cut 0 bases from V and 0 bases from J, with 8 bases between. Germline values: CDR1 LNHNV, CDR2 YYDKDF (reference sequence). CDR3 protein: CATSRESSMNTEAFF. The CDR3 bases are TGTGCCACCAGCAGAGAGTCCAGTATGAACACTGAAGCTTTCTTT.